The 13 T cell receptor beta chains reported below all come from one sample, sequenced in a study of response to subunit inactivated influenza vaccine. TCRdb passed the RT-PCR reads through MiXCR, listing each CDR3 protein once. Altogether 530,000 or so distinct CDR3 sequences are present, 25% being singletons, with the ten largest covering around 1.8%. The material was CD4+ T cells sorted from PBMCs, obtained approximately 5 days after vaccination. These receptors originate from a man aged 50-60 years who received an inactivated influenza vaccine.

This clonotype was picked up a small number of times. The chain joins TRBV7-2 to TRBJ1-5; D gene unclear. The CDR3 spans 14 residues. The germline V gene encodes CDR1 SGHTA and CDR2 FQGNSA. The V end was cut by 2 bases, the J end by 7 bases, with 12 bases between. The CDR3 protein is CASSLKAVAQPQHF. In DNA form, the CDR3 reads TGTGCCAGCAGCTTAAAGGCCGTCGCGCAGCCCCAGCATTTT.

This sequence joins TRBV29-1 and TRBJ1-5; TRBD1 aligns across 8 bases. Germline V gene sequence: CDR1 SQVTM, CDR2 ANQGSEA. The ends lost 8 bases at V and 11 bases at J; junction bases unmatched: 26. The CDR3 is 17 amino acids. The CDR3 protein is CSLCGHRGTYVPQSQHF. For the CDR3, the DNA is TGCAGCCTTTGCGGACACAGGGGGACCTATGTCCCACAGTCCCAGCATTTT.

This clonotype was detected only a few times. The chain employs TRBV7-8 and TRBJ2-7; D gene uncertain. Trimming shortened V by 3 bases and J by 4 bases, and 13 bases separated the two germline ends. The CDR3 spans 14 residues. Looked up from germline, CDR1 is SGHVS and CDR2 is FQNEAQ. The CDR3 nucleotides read TGTGCCAGCAGCTTGGGCTTGAATAGTTACGAGCAGTACTTC. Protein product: CASSLGLNSYEQYF.

In nucleotides, the CDR3 is TGCAGCGTCCGGGACAGTATGAATTCACCCCTCCACTTT. This translates into CSVRDSMNSPLHF. V usage is TRBV29-1 and J usage is TRBJ1-6; 7 nucleotides align to TRBD1. V lost 6 bases and J lost 7; bases outside the gene matches: 6. This CDR3 region has 13 residues. The germline V gene has CDR1 SQVTM and CDR2 ANQGSEA.

DNA of the CDR3: TGCGCCAGCAGCCTGGGGACGGCCGCCGACGAGCAGTACTTC. Its protein product is CASSLGTAADEQYF. The rearrangement uses TRBV5-1 and TRBJ2-7; D tentatively reads TRBD1 or TRBD2 (5 bases each). V was clipped by 4 bases and J by 5 bases, with 16 bases between them. The germline gives CDR1 SGHRS, CDR2 YFSETQ. The CDR3 spans 14 residues.

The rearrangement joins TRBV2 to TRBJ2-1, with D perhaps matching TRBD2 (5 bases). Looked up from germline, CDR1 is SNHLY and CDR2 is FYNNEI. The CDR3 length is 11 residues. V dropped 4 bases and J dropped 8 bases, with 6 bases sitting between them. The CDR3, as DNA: TGTGCCAGCAGTGTGGAGGATGAGCAGTTCTTC. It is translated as CASSVEDEQFF. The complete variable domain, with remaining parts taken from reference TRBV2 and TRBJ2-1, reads EPEVTQTPSHQVTQMGQEVILRCVPISNHLYFYWYRQILGQKVEFLVSFYNNEISEKSEIFDDQFSVERPDGSNFTLKIRSTKLEDSAMYFCASSVEDEQFFGPGTRLTVL.

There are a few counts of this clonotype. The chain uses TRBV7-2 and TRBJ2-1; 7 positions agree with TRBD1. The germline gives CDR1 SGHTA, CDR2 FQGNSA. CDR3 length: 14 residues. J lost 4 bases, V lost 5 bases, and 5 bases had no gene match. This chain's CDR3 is CASSRAQGYNEQFF. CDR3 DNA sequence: TGTGCCAGCAGCCGAGCACAGGGGTACAATGAGCAGTTCTTC.

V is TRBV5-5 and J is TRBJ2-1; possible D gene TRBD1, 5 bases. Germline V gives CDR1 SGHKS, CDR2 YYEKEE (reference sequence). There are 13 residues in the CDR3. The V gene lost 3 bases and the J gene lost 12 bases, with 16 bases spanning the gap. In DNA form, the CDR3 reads TGTGCCAGCAGCTCGTGGACGGTTCAGGGGCAGTTCTTC. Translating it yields CASSSWTVQGQFF.

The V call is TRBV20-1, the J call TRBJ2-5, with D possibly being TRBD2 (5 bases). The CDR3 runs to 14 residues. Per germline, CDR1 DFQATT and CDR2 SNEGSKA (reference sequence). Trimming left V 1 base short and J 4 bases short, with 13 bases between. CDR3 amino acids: CSARGGGSLETQYF. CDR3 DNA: TGCAGTGCTAGAGGTGGCGGGTCCCTAGAGACCCAGTACTTC.

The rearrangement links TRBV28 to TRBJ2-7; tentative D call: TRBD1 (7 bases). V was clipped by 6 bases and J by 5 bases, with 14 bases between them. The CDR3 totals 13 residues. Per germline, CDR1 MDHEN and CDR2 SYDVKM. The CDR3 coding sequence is TGTGCCAGCAGGGAGGGACAGATCGACGAGCAGTACTTC. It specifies CASREGQIDEQYF.

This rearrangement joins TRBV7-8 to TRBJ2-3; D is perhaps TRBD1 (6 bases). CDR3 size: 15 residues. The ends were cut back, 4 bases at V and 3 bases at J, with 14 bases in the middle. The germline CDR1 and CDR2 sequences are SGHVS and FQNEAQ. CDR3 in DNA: TGTGCCAGCAGCTATCCGGGACAAACTACAGATACGCAGTATTTT. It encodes CASSYPGQTTDTQYF.

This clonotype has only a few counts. CDR3 residues: CASSLAGVRTGNTIYF. The DNA for the CDR3 is TGTGCCAGCAGCTTAGCTGGGGTCAGGACTGGAAACACCATATATTTT. The chain is built from TRBV11-2 and TRBJ1-3; D gene ambiguous. CDR3 length: 16 amino acids. Germline assignment: CDR1 SGHAT and CDR2 FQNNGV. The germline V and J ends were trimmed by 1 base and 2 bases, with 12 bases remaining between them.

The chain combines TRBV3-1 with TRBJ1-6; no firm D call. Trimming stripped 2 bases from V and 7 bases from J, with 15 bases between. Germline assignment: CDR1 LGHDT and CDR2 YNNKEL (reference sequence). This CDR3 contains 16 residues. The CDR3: CASSQSAVGGNSPLHF. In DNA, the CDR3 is TGTGCCAGCAGCCAAAGCGCTGTGGGTGGGAATTCACCCCTCCACTTT.